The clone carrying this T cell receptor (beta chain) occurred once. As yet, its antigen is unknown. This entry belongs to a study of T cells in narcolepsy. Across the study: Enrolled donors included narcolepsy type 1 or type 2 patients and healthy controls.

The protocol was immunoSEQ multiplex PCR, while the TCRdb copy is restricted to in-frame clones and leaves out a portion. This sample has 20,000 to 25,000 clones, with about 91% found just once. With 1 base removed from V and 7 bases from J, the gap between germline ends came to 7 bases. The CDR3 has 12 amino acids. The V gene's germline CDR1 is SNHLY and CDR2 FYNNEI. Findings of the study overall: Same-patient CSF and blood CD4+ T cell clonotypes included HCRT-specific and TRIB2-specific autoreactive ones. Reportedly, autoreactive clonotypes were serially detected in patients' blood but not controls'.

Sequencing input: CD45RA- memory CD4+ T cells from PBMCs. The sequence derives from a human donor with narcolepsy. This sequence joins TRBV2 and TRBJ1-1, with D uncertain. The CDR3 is CASSEGMGEAFF. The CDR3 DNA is TGTGCCAGCAGTGAAGGAATGGGTGAAGCTTTCTTT.